This TCR beta chain was observed in a study of early T cells in non-severe SARS-CoV-2 infection. Across the whole study: Chains were not paired, and sequencing was done on bulk RNA from unsorted whole blood.

Study results and limitations: The VDJdb matching leaned toward anti-spike CD8 responses and overlooked private and CD4 specificities.

Tagging with unique molecular identifiers was applied to individual cDNA molecules. Each CDR3 protein is one row after TCRdb ran MiXCR on the 5' RACE reads. The sample includes around 80,000 distinct CDR3 sequences, 8% to 13% of them seen just once. The V and J ends lost 6 bases and 3 bases respectively, with 15 bases between them. Germline V gene lookup returns CDR1 DFQATT and CDR2 SNEGSKA (reference sequence). The CDR3 consists of 13 residues. A note on this clonotype: Its antigen is unidentified.

The J gene is TRBJ2-7, the V gene TRBV20-1; D is ambiguous. Sequenced material: whole blood, taken at baseline. This clonotype was obtained from an adult who was a healthcare worker with PCR-confirmed SARS-CoV-2 infection or an uninfected control (not recorded which). The CDR3 DNA follows: TGCAGTGCCCGCCCGGACGGTTACTACGAGCAGTACTTC. Translating gives CSARPDGYYEQYF.